Following are 30 T cell receptor beta chains from one sample sequenced in a study of blood T cell repertoires in COVID-19 (TCRdb year 2020). Receptor amplification or capture employed the immunoSEQ multiplex PCR assay. TCRdb took over this immuneACCESS table, retaining in-frame rearrangements with V and J assigned. Such tables are incomplete; in checked studies, under half of the missing clones stem from an unresolved V gene, and the remainder is unexplained. In all, the sample holds about 190,000 clones, and over 80% of those were seen once. The leading ten clones occupy under 4% of the sample. What was sequenced was PBMCs or T cells enriched from blood (not recorded which). Every receptor here comes from a woman in her thirties who had been exposed to COVID-19.

The chain employs TRBV9 and TRBJ1-5; D may be TRBD1 (5 bases). The CDR3 length is 13 residues. Germline V gene data show CDR1 as SGDLS and CDR2 as YYNGEE. The V end was cut by 7 bases, the J end by 6 bases, with 14 bases between. CDR3 loop: CASGEGSSQPQHF. Here the CDR3 DNA reads TGTGCCAGCGGCGAGGGGTCGAGTCAGCCCCAGCATTTT.

The V gene is TRBV10-3, the J gene TRBJ1-5, with D uncertain. Looked up from germline, CDR1 is ENHRY and CDR2 is SYGVKD. This CDR3 spans 14 amino acids. The germline V and J ends were trimmed by 10 bases and 4 bases, with 17 bases remaining between them. The CDR3 reads CATGNTDGNQPQHF. The CDR3, as DNA: TGTGCCACGGGAAACACGGATGGGAATCAGCCCCAGCATTTT.

The chain is built from TRBV3-1 (or the pseudogene TRBV3-2) and TRBJ1-3; D remains ambiguous. The CDR3 contains 15 residues. Germline V CDR1 and CDR2: LGHDT, YNNKEL (reference sequence). Trimming took 1 base from V and 0 from J, leaving 7 bases between them. The chain's CDR3 is CASSQGRSSGNTIYF. Here the CDR3 DNA reads TGTGCCAGCAGCCAAGGTAGGAGCTCTGGAAACACCATATATTTT.

The chain is built from TRBV5-4 and TRBJ2-7; tentative D call: TRBD1 (5 bases). The germline CDR1 and CDR2 sequences are SGHNT and YYREEE (reference sequence). Trimming pared 4 bases from V and 3 bases from J, leaving 14 bases between. The CDR3 sequence is 14 residues long. For the CDR3, the DNA is TGTGCCAGCAGCCAGGGTTCTGGATACTACGAGCAGTACTTC. Translating it yields CASSQGSGYYEQYF.

CDR3 in amino acids: CASRPPGTGNQPQHF. CDR3 DNA: TGTGCCAGCAGACCCCCCGGGACAGGGAATCAGCCCCAGCATTTT. The rearrangement links TRBV2 to TRBJ1-5, with 9 bases fitting TRBD1. Germline CDR1 is SNHLY and CDR2 is FYNNEI. CDR3 length: 15 amino acids. Germline trimming cut 6 bases from V and 4 bases from J; bases unmatched to any gene: 7.

The chain combines TRBV19 with TRBJ1-6; D not resolved. Germline assignment: CDR1 LNHDA and CDR2 SQIVND (reference sequence). V was shortened by 7 bases and J by 11 bases, with 21 bases between the two germline ends. CDR3 length: 15 amino acids. CDR3 sequence (DNA): TGTGCCAGTACCTTTCAGCACAGCTCCGGGGCACCCCTCCACTTT. Its translation: CASTFQHSSGAPLHF.

The rearrangement joins TRBV6-6 to TRBJ1-6; the D gene is possibly TRBD1 (6 bases). Trimming took off 5 bases at V and 8 bases at J, with 16 bases between the two ends. CDR3 size: 15 residues. Germline lookup yields CDR1 MNHNY and CDR2 SVGAGI (reference sequence). CDR3 in amino acids: CASSDHGGADSPLHF. For the CDR3, the DNA is TGTGCCAGCAGTGACCATGGGGGGGCTGATTCACCCCTCCACTTT.

This clone was detected once. The genes are TRBV11-2 and TRBJ2-1; 8 positions match TRBD1. Losses at the gene ends were 5 bases for V and 2 bases for J; bases not matched to a gene: 8. This CDR3 spans 16 amino acids. Germline values: CDR1 SGHAT, CDR2 FQNNGV. The CDR3 sequence is CASSTGQGLTYNEQFF. The DNA of the CDR3 is TGTGCCAGCAGCACCGGACAGGGTTTGACCTACAATGAGCAGTTCTTC.

This clone was seen more than once but under ten times. The rearrangement joins TRBV19 to TRBJ1-2, with a weak D call TRBD1 (5 bases). This CDR3 comprises 12 residues. In germline, CDR1 is LNHDA, CDR2 SQIVND (reference sequence). The ends were cut back, 9 bases at V and 4 bases at J, with 12 bases in the middle. The CDR3 nucleotides read TGTGCCAGGCGGACACCCTTCTATGGCTACACCTTC. As protein: CARRTPFYGYTF.

The rearrangement links TRBV19 to TRBJ1-1; no clear D gene. Trimming stripped 6 bases from V and 6 bases from J, with 14 bases between. The length of the CDR3 is 13 residues. In germline, CDR1 is LNHDA, CDR2 SQIVND (reference sequence). In DNA form, the CDR3 reads TGTGCCAGTAGCTTCTCCCCCGGGGCTGAAGCTTTCTTT. Encoded protein: CASSFSPGAEAFF.

This sequence joins TRBV7-6 and TRBJ2-5; 12 bases agree with TRBD2. The CDR3 extends over 18 amino acids. Per germline, CDR1 SGHVS and CDR2 FNYEAQ. V lost 2 bases, J lost 5 bases, and 12 bases stayed unmatched. CDR3 residues: CASSLSPASGGARETQYF. The CDR3 nucleotides read TGTGCCAGCAGCTTATCACCGGCTAGCGGGGGGGCCCGTGAGACCCAGTACTTC.

This chain joins TRBV7-8 and TRBJ1-3; 9 nucleotides agree with TRBD1. The CDR3 spans 20 residues. J was trimmed by 3 bases and V by 4 bases; bases with no gene match: 19. Germline V gene lookup returns CDR1 SGHVS and CDR2 FQNEAQ. The CDR3 bases are TGTGCCAGCAGCTCAATCACGGGGGACAGGGAGCGTTATGTTGGAAACACCATATATTTT. Its translation: CASSSITGDRERYVGNTIYF.

The rearrangement links TRBV5-5 to TRBJ1-5; 7 bases are shared with TRBD1. Per the germline V gene, CDR1 is SGHKS and CDR2 is YYEKEE (reference sequence). The CDR3 covers 16 residues. With V trimmed by 4 bases and J by 5 bases, 12 bases remained unmatched. The CDR3 loop reads CASSRSRDSSDQPQHF. As DNA, the CDR3 is TGTGCCAGCAGCCGGTCCCGGGACAGTTCTGATCAGCCCCAGCATTTT.

CDR3 residues: CAISGGDKQETQYF. The CDR3 DNA is TGTGCCATCAGTGGTGGGGACAAACAAGAGACCCAGTACTTC. The genes are TRBV10-3 and TRBJ2-5; D is possibly TRBD1 (6 bases). V was cut by 4 bases and J by 2 bases, with 11 bases left in between. Germline V CDR1 and CDR2: ENHRY, SYGVKD. The CDR3 loop spans 14 amino acids.

V is TRBV5-4 and J is TRBJ2-1; D may be TRBD1 (6 bases). The V gene's germline CDR1 is SGHNT and CDR2 YYREEE (reference sequence). The CDR3 length is 13 residues. V lost 4 bases and J 8 bases, leaving 13 bases between the germline ends. CDR3 in DNA: TGTGCCAGCAGCCCTCAGGGGTGGCATGAGCAGTTCTTC. Amino acids: CASSPQGWHEQFF. Full variable domain (remainder filled in from reference TRBV5-4 and TRBJ2-1): ETGVTQSPTHLIKTRGQQVTLRCSSQSGHNTVSWYQQALGQGPQFIFQYYREEENGRGNFPPRFSGLQFPNYSSELNVNALELDDSALYLCASSPQGWHEQFFGPGTRLTVL.

Here the CDR3 reads CASSIQGVFAEQYF. The CDR3 DNA is TGTGCCAGCAGCATTCAGGGTGTTTTTGCCGAGCAGTACTTC. The chain has TRBV7-9 and TRBJ2-7; a weak D match, TRBD1 (5 bases). The germline V gene encodes CDR1 SEHNR and CDR2 FQNEAQ (reference sequence). CDR3 length: 14 amino acids. Trimming took 5 bases from V and 6 from J, leaving 17 bases between them.

This chain links TRBV4-1 with TRBJ1-1; 9 positions agree with TRBD1. J was trimmed by 5 bases and V by 0 bases; bases with no gene match: 7. This CDR3 has 16 amino acids. Germline values: CDR1 MGHRA, CDR2 YSYEKL. The CDR3 is CASSQDSGTGRTEAFF. CDR3 bases: TGCGCCAGCAGCCAAGATTCCGGGACAGGGCGGACTGAAGCTTTCTTT.

This chain connects TRBV27 to TRBJ1-1, with 8 positions matching TRBD1. Germline CDR1 is MNHEY and CDR2 is SMNVEV (reference sequence). This CDR3 spans 17 amino acids. Trimming removed 0 bases from V and 0 bases from J; junction bases left unmatched: 6. CDR3 residues: CASSLSQGAAVNTEAFF. The CDR3 DNA sequence: TGTGCCAGCAGTTTATCGCAGGGGGCCGCGGTGAACACTGAAGCTTTCTTT.

This clone was detected once. The V gene is TRBV3-1 (or the pseudogene TRBV3-2), the J gene TRBJ2-3; D is unclear. This CDR3 comprises 12 residues. Per the germline V gene, CDR1 is LGHDT and CDR2 is YNNKEL (reference sequence). Trimming left V 1 base short and J 10 bases short, with 9 bases between. The CDR3 here is CASSQVTTAQYF. CDR3 bases: TGTGCCAGCAGCCAAGTCACGACTGCGCAGTATTTT.

This chain joins TRBV30 and TRBJ2-5; 8 bases line up with TRBD2. After removal of 2 bases from V and 3 bases from J, the junction contained 14 bases not matched to a gene. CDR1 GTSNPN and CDR2 SVGIG come from the germline V gene (reference sequence). This CDR3 has 17 residues. Here the CDR3 DNA reads TGTGCCTGGAGTTTCGGGGCGGGGGGCCCTGTGAAAGAGACCCAGTACTTC. Encoded protein: CAWSFGAGGPVKETQYF. Looking up the rest from reference TRBV30 and TRBJ2-5 gives the full variable domain: SQTIHQWPATLVQPVGSPLSLECTVEGTSNPNLYWYRQAAGRGLQLLFYSVGIGQISSEVPQNLSASRPQDRQFILSSKKLLLSDSGFYLCAWSFGAGGPVKETQYFGPGTRLLVL.

This clone has a single count. The chain recombines TRBV24-1 with TRBJ2-7; D is perhaps TRBD1 (6 bases). The CDR3 runs to 15 residues. Germline values: CDR1 KGHDR, CDR2 SFDVKD. With 3 bases removed from V and 1 base from J, the gap between germline ends came to 12 bases. In DNA, the CDR3 is TGTGCCACCAGTGATCTTAAACAGGGATCCTACGAGCAGTACTTC. It is translated as CATSDLKQGSYEQYF.

The CDR3 here is CASSPRGAGDVTQYF. In nucleotides, the CDR3 is TGTGCCAGCAGCCCGAGAGGTGCGGGGGACGTAACGCAGTATTTT. The rearrangement joins TRBV13 to TRBJ2-3; 7 bases map to TRBD2. In germline, CDR1 is PRHDT, CDR2 FYEKMQ (reference sequence). The junction had 14 bases not matched to a gene; V was cut back by 5 bases and J by 9 bases. This CDR3 is 15 amino acids long.

The chain has TRBV30 and TRBJ1-2, with D hard to call. The J call is in doubt because the DNA end fits TRBJ2-1 better. Per germline, CDR1 GTSNPN and CDR2 SVGIG (reference sequence). This CDR3 is 9 amino acids long. In DNA, the CDR3 is TGTGCCTGGGGCTTGGGCCAGTTCTTC. It is translated as CAWGLGQFF.

This chain joins TRBV7-8 and TRBJ2-7; TRBD2 matches 7 bases. There are 16 residues in the CDR3. V lost 5 bases and J lost 5; bases outside the gene matches: 15. Looked up from germline, CDR1 is SGHVS and CDR2 is FQNEAQ. The CDR3 DNA sequence: TGTGCCAGCAGCCCCGACGGGACGGGGGGAGTAAACGAGCAGTACTTC. The encoded protein is CASSPDGTGGVNEQYF. The complete variable domain, with remaining parts taken from reference TRBV7-8 and TRBJ2-7, reads GAGVSQSPRYKVAKRGQDVALRCDPISGHVSLFWYQQALGQGPEFLTYFQNEAQLDKSGLPSDRFFAERPEGSVSTLKIQRTQQEDSAVYLCASSPDGTGGVNEQYFGPGTRLTVT.

J is TRBJ1-2 and V is TRBV28, with unresolved D. The CDR3 is 11 residues long. The germline V gene encodes CDR1 MDHEN and CDR2 SYDVKM. Trimming pared 6 bases from V and 8 bases from J, leaving 10 bases between. CDR3 region: CASRRQFGYTF. The DNA for the CDR3 is TGTGCCAGCAGGAGACAATTCGGCTACACCTTC.

The genes are TRBV5-1 and TRBJ1-1; weak D call: TRBD1 (6 bases). The V gene's germline CDR1 is SGHRS and CDR2 YFSETQ. Trimming pared 4 bases from V and 7 bases from J, leaving 23 bases between. The CDR3 sequence is 16 residues long. The CDR3 DNA reads as TGCGCCAGCAGCGACACCGGGACACTACCTTCTAGTGAAGCTTTCTTT. It is translated as CASSDTGTLPSSEAFF.

The chain is built from TRBV9 and TRBJ2-3; a possible D gene is TRBD1 (5 bases). Deletions cut 7 bases from V and 5 bases from J, with 11 bases between. This CDR3 comprises 12 residues. Germline CDR1 SGDLS, CDR2 YYNGEE. The CDR3 DNA is TGTGCCAGCGGGGCAGTGCAAGATACGCAGTATTTT. Translation gives CASGAVQDTQYF. The full variable domain, with the rest looked up from reference TRBV9 and TRBJ2-3, is DSGVTQTPKHLITATGQRVTLRCSPRSGDLSVYWYQQSLDQGLQFLIQYYNGEERAKGNILERFSAQQFPDLHSELNLSSLELGDSALYFCASGAVQDTQYFGPGTRLTVL.

The J gene is TRBJ2-7, the V gene TRBV6-5; D remains ambiguous. V lost 10 bases and J lost 0, with 19 bases in between. The CDR3 consists of 15 residues. Germline loops: CDR1 MNHEY, CDR2 SVGAGI. The CDR3 sequence is CATTRPQDSSYEQYF. As DNA, the CDR3 is TGTGCCACAACAAGGCCGCAGGATAGCTCCTACGAGCAGTACTTC.

The chain employs TRBV5-4 and TRBJ2-3; 9 positions match TRBD2. Losses at the gene ends were 4 bases for V and 2 bases for J; bases not matched to a gene: 8. Per germline, CDR1 SGHNT and CDR2 YYREEE (reference sequence). The CDR3 loop spans 16 amino acids. Written as DNA, the CDR3 is TGTGCCAGCAGCATAGGTGGGGGACTAGCCACAGATACGCAGTATTTT. Translating gives CASSIGGGLATDTQYF.

The chain recombines TRBV5-4 with TRBJ2-7; the match to TRBD1 covers 7 bases. The CDR3 extends over 15 amino acids. Germline trimming cut 1 base from V and 0 bases from J; bases unmatched to any gene: 4. Germline CDR1 and CDR2: SGHNT and YYREEE (reference sequence). CDR3 residues: CASSLRGPSSYEQYF. Here the CDR3 DNA reads TGTGCCAGCAGCTTGAGGGGGCCGAGCTCCTACGAGCAGTACTTC.